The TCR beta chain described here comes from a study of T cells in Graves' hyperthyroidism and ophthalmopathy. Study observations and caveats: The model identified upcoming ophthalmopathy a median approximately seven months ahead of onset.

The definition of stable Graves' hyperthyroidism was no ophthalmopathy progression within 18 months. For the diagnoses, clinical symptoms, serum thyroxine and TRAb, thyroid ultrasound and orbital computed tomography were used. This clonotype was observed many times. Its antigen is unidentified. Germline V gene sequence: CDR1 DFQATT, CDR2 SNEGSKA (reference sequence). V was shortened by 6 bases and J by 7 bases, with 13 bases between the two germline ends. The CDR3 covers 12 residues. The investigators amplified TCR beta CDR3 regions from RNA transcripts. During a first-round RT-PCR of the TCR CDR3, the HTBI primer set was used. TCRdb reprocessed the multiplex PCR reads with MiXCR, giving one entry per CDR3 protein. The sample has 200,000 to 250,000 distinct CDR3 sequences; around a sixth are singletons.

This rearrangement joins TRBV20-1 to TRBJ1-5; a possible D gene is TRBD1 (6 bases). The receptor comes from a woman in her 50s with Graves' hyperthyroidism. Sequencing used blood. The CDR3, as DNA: TGCAGTGCCAAACAGGGAAACCAGCCCCAGCATTTT. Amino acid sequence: CSAKQGNQPQHF.